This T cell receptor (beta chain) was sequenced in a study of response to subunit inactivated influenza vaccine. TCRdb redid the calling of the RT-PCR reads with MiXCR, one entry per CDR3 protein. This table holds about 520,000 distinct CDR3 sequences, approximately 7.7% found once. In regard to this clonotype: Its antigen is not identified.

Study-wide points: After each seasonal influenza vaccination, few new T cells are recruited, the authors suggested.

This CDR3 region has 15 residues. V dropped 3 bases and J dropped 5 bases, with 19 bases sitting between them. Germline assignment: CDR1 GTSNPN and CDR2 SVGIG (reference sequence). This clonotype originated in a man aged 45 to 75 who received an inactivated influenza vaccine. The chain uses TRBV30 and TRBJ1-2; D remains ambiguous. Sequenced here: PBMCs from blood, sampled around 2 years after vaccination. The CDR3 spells CAWRVPRRSSYGYTF. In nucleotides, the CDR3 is TGTGCCTGGAGAGTTCCCCGCAGGAGTTCTTATGGCTACACCTTC. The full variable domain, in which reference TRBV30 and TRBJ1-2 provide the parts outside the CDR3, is SQTIHQWPATLVQPVGSPLSLECTVEGTSNPNLYWYRQAAGRGLQLLFYSVGIGQISSEVPQNLSASRPQDRQFILSSKKLLLSDSGFYLCAWRVPRRSSYGYTFGSGTRLTVV.